These T cell receptor beta chains were read from a single sample in a study of shared clonotypes between healthy human individuals. TCRdb's copy holds only in-frame clones and misses some; the assay was immunoSEQ multiplex PCR. The profile shows hundreds of thousands of clones, 85% to 95% of them singletons. Material: naive CD8+ T cells sorted from blood. These receptors were collected from a woman aged 30 to 39 in good health. Each CDR3 is given with its conserved first and last residue. Clone size is given for some rows only: seen once, a few or many times, or a class if the clone is expanded.

V | size | CDR3
TRBV27 | - | CASSWTVYNEQFF
TRBV30 | - | CAWSVGSNSYEQYF
TRBV19 | once | CASTAGVNTEAFF
TRBV11-2 | - | CASRRRSQYEQYF
TRBV5-1 | - | CASYPGRPGTSGFQETQYF
TRBV5-6 | - | CASSLGGGYTF
TRBV6-5 | - | CASSYTQREDYEQYF
TRBV27 | - | CASSLWVAGSLMYF
TRBV4-2 | few | CASSQDWLAGEDEQYF
TRBV19 | - | CASKTLAVNNEQFF
TRBV27 | - | CASSPGQGGRWYGYTF
TRBV9 | - | CASSVVGTGGGPQYF
TRBV27 | - | CASSLGQGNYNEQFF
TRBV27 | - | CASSLWLAGGTDTQYF
TRBV2 | - | CASSLLGLAVGTYEQYF
TRBV7-9 | - | CASSLDGSNEQYF
TRBV6-1 | once | CASSWDRGLGNIQYF
TRBV5-6 | - | CASSPGTNTGELFF
TRBV5-1 | once | CASSVSDRGYEQYF
TRBV7-6 | - | CASSLVMWDTQYF
TRBV27 | - | CASSLSAGTRAYEQYF
TRBV4-1 | - | CASSVRPGTSGRESGELFF
TRBV7-9 | - | CASSPKRTYEQYF
TRBV13 | - | CASSLLGGTSETQYF
TRBV28 | - | CASSLAPRATEAFF
TRBV28 | - | CASSSQITGTGQRVYEQYF
TRBV27 | - | CASSLRHANTGELFF
TRBV7-6 | - | CASSLGGNSYEQYF
TRBV27 | - | CASRLSSGWDEQYF
TRBV9 | - | CASSPQLTDTQYF
TRBV6-4 | - | CASSESTYNEQFF
TRBV29-1 | - | CSAKIDTEAFF
TRBV28 | - | CASSHPGLAGGDAYEQYF
TRBV27 | - | CASSLFPGSVTDTQYF
TRBV27 | - | CASSTGETQYF
TRBV7-8 | - | CASSRGTGVPYEQYF
TRBV7-9 | few | CASSPDRPTKNQPQHF